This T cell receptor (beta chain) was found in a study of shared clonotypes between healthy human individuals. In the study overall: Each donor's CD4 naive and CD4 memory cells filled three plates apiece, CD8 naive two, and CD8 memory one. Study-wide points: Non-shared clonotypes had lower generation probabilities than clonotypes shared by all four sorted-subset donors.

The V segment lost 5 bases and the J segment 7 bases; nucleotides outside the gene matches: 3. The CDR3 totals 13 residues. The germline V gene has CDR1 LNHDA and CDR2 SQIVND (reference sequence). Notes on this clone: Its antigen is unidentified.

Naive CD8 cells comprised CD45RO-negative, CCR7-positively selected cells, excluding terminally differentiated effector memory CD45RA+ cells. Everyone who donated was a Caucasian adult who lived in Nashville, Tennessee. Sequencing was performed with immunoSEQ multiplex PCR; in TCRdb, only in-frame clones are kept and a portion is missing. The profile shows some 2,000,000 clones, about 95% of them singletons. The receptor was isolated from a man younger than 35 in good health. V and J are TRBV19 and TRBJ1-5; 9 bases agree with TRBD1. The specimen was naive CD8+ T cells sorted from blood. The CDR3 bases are TGTGCCAGTAGTTCGGGACAGGGCCAGCCCCAGCATTTT. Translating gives CASSSGQGQPQHF.